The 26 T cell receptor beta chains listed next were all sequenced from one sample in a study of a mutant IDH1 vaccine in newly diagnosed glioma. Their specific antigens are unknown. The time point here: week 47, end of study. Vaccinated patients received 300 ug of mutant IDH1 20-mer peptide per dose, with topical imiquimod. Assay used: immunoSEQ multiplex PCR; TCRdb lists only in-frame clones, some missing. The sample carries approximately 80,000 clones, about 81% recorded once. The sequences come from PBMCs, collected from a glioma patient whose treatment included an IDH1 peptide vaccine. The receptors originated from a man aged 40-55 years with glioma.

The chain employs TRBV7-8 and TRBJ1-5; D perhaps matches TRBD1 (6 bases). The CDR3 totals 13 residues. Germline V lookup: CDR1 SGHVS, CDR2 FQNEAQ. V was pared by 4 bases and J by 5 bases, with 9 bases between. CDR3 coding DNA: TGTGCCAGCAGCTACAGGGTGTATCAGCCCCAGCATTTT. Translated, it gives CASSYRVYQPQHF.

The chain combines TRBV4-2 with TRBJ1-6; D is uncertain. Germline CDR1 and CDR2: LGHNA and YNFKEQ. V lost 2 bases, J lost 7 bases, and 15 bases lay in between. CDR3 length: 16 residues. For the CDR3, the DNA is TGTGCCAGCAGCCAAATTCGGACTGTCGGGAATTCACCCCTCCACTTT. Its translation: CASSQIRTVGNSPLHF.

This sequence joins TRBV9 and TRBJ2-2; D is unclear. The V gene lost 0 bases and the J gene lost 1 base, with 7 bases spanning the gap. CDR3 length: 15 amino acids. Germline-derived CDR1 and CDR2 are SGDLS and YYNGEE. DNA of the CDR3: TGTGCCAGCAGCGTAGAGTCTTGGAACACCGGGGAGCTGTTTTTT. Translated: CASSVESWNTGELFF.

This chain's CDR3 is CASKRTSGGWADTQYF. CDR3 in DNA: TGTGCCAGCAAACGGACTAGCGGGGGATGGGCAGATACGCAGTATTTT. The V call is TRBV4-2, the J call TRBJ2-3; 13 bases are a match to TRBD2. Trimming at V came to 7 bases and at J to 4 bases, leaving 8 bases not matched to a gene. Germline V lookup: CDR1 LGHNA, CDR2 YNFKEQ. CDR3 length equals 16 residues.

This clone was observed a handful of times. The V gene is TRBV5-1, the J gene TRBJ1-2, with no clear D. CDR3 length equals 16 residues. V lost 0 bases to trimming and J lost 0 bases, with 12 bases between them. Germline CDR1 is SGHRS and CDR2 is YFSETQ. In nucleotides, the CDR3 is TGCGCCAGCAGCTTGGAGGTGAAAGCTACTAACTATGGCTACACCTTC. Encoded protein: CASSLEVKATNYGYTF.

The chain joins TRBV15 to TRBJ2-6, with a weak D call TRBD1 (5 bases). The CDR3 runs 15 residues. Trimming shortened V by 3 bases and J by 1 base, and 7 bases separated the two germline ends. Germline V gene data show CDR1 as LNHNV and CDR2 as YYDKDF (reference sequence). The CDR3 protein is CATSRGPSGANVLTF. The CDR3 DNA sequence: TGTGCCACCAGCAGGGGGCCGTCTGGGGCCAACGTCCTGACTTTC.

The CDR3 is CASTTAGVGNTEAFF. The CDR3 DNA follows: TGTGCCAGCACCACGGCCGGGGTTGGGAACACTGAAGCTTTCTTT. V is TRBV7-2 and J is TRBJ1-1; D not resolved. Germline V gene lookup returns CDR1 SGHTA and CDR2 FQGNSA. This CDR3 spans 15 amino acids. V was shortened by 7 bases and J by 1 base, with 16 bases between the two germline ends.

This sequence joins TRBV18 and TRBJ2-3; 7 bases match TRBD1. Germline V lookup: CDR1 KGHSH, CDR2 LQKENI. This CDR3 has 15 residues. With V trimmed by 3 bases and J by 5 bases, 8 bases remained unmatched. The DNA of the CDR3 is TGTGCCAGCTCACCTGTACAGGGGCTCTTAGATACGCAGTATTTT. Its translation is CASSPVQGLLDTQYF.

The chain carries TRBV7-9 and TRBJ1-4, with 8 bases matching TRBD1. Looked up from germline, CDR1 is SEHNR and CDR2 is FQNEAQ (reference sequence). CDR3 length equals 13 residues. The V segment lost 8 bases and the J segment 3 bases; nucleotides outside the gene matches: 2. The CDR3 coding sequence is TGTGCCAGCCGACAGGGGTCTAATGAAAAACTGTTTTTT. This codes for CASRQGSNEKLFF.

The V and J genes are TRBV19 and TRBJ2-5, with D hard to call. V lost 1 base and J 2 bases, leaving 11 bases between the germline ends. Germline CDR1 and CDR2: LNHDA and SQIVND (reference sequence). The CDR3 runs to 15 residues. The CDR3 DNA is TGTGCCAGTAGTATAGGGTCCAGGTCACAAGAGACCCAGTACTTC. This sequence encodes CASSIGSRSQETQYF.

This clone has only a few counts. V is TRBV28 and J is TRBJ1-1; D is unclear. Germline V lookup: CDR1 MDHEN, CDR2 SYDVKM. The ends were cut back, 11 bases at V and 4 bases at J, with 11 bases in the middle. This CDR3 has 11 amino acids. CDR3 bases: TGTGCCTTCGGAGGGCCCACTGAAGCTTTCTTT. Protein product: CAFGGPTEAFF.

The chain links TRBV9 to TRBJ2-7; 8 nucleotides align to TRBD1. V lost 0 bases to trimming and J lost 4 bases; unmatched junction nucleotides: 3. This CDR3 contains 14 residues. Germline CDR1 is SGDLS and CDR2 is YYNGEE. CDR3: CASSVAGGYYEQYF. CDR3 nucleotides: TGTGCCAGCAGCGTAGCAGGGGGCTATTACGAGCAGTACTTC.

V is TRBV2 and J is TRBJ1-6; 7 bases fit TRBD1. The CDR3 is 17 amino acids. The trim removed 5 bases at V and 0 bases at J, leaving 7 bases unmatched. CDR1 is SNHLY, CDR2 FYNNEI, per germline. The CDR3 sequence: CASSPRQGSSYNSPLHF. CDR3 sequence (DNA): TGTGCCAGCAGTCCCCGACAGGGTAGCTCCTATAATTCACCCCTCCACTTT. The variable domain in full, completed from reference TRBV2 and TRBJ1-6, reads EPEVTQTPSHQVTQMGQEVILRCVPISNHLYFYWYRQILGQKVEFLVSFYNNEISEKSEIFDDQFSVERPDGSNFTLKIRSTKLEDSAMYFCASSPRQGSSYNSPLHFGNGTRLTVT.

DNA of the CDR3: TGTGCCAGCAGTGAAACCGGGAGTACTGGAAACACCATATATTTT. Translating gives CASSETGSTGNTIYF. The J gene is TRBJ1-3, the V gene TRBV25-1; D call uncertain. With 2 bases removed from V and 2 bases from J, the gap between germline ends came to 10 bases. CDR1 and CDR2 (germline): MGHDK, SYGVNS. This CDR3 comprises 15 residues. The whole variable domain, filled in from reference TRBV25-1 and TRBJ1-3, reads EADIYQTPRYLVIGTGKKITLECSQTMGHDKMYWYQQDPGMELHLIHYSYGVNSTEKGDLSSESTVSRIRTEHFPLTLESARPSHTSQYLCASSETGSTGNTIYFGEGSWLTVV.

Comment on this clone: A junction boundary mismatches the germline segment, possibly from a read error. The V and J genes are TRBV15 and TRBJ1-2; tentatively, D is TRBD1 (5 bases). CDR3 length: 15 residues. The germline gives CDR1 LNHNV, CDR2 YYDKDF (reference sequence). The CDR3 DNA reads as TGTGCCACCAGGAGAGGGGAACAGGCCCACTATGGCTACACCTTC. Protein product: CATRRGEQAHYGYTF.

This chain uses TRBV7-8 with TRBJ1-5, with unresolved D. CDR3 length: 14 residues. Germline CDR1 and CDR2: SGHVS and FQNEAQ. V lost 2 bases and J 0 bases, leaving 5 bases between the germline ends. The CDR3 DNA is TGTGCCAGCAGCTTAAGACTTAGCAATCAGCCCCAGCATTTT. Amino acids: CASSLRLSNQPQHF.

CDR3 coding DNA: TGTGCCAGCAGCTTAGGGGGCCTCGCAGGGGGCTACCAGCCCCAGCATTTT. It is translated as CASSLGGLAGGYQPQHF. The chain links TRBV7-9 to TRBJ1-5; TRBD1 matches at 8 bases. There are 17 residues in the CDR3. Per germline, CDR1 SEHNR and CDR2 FQNEAQ (reference sequence). J was trimmed by 7 bases and V by 1 base; bases with no gene match: 12.

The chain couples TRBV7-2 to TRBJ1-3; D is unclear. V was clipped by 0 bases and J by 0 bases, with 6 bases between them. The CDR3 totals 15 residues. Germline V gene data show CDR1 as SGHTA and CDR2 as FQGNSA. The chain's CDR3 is CASSLAWDSGNTIYF. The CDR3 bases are TGTGCCAGCAGCTTAGCGTGGGACTCTGGAAACACCATATATTTT.

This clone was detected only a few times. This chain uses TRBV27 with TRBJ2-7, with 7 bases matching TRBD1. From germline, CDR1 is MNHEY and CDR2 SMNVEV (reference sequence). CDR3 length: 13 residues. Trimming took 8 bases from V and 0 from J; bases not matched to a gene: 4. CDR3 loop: CASGRDSSYEQYF. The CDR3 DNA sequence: TGTGCCAGCGGCCGGGACAGCTCCTACGAGCAGTACTTC.

The CDR3 protein is CAARGGAGLTYNEQFF. The CDR3 bases are TGTGCCGCCCGGGGGGGGGCAGGATTAACCTACAATGAGCAGTTCTTC. This rearrangement joins TRBV10-3 to TRBJ2-1; 8 positions agree with TRBD2. V was pared by 11 bases and J by 2 bases, with 14 bases of the junction left unmatched. Germline values: CDR1 ENHRY, CDR2 SYGVKD. This CDR3 contains 16 residues.

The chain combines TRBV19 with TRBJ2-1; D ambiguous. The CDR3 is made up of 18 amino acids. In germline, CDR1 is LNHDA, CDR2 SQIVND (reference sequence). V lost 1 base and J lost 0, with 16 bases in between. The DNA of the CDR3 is TGTGCCAGTAGTATAGCCCCACCGACACTCAGCTCCTACAATGAGCAGTTCTTC. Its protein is CASSIAPPTLSSYNEQFF.

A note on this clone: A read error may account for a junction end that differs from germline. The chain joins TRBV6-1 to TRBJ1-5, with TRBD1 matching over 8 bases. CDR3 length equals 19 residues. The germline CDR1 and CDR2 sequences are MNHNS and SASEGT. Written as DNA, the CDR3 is TGTGCCAGCAGTGACCGGATGGCAGGGGGCGCGGGTAGCAATCAGCCCCGGCATTTT. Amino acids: CASSDRMAGGAGSNQPRHF.

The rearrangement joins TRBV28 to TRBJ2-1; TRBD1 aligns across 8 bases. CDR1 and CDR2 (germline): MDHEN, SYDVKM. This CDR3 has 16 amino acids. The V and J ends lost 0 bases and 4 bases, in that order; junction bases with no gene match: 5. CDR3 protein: CASSLWDRQGYNEQFF. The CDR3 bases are TGTGCCAGCAGTTTATGGGATAGACAGGGGTACAATGAGCAGTTCTTC.

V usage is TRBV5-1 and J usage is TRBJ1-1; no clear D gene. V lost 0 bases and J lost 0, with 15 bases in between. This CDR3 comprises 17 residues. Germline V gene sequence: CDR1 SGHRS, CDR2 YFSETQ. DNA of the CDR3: TGCGCCAGCAGCTTGGGATCTTCTCCGCCGCTGAACACTGAAGCTTTCTTT. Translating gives CASSLGSSPPLNTEAFF.

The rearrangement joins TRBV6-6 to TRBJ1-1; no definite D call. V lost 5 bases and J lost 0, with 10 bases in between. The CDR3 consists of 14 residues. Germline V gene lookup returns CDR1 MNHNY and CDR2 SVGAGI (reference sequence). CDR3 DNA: TGTGCCAGCAGTCCCGCGGCGGTGAACACTGAAGCTTTCTTT. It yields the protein CASSPAAVNTEAFF.

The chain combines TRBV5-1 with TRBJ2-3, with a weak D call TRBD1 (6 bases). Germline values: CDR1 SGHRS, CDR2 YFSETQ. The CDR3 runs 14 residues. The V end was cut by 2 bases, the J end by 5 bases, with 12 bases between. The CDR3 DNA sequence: TGCGCCAGCAGCTTAGAACAGGGTATAGATACGCAGTATTTT. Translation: CASSLEQGIDTQYF.